This T cell receptor beta chain was captured by sequencing in a study of TIL therapy for anti-PD-1-resistant metastatic lung cancer. About the study: Patients had a median age of about 55 years (range roughly 35-80).

V was trimmed by 3 bases and J by 7 bases, leaving 21 bases between them. Germline V lookup: CDR1 LNHDA, CDR2 SQIVND (reference sequence). The CDR3 runs 17 residues. The immunoSEQ assay was v3. Libraries were prepared by immunoSEQ multiplex PCR; TCRdb keeps only in-frame clonotypes and omits some of them. Among 95,000 or so clones, under 70% were seen once, and the ten largest hold around 9.9%. The time point was: pre-treatment sample, taken before nivolumab and TIL therapy. Tumor tissue came from excised metastases, mostly pleural nodules or supraclavicular lymph nodes. Tumor harvest preceded PD-1/PD-L1 blockade, followed by nivolumab treatment.

This chain connects TRBV19 to TRBJ1-4; maybe TRBD1 (6 bases). This clonotype was obtained from a person aged 25 to 80 with non-small cell lung cancer. The sequenced sample was tumor tissue, obtained at baseline. CDR3 in amino acids: CASSMRGPGRSSEKLFF. The CDR3 DNA reads as TGTGCCAGTAGTATGCGGGGGCCGGGGCGGAGTAGTGAAAAACTGTTTTTT.